This T cell receptor beta chain was identified in a study of T cell repertoires in cytomegalovirus infection. Study in general: Matching HLA type and CMV infection were both indicated by public TCR beta signatures.

Notes on the study in general: Pooled public TCR beta family frequency picked out CMV carriers with the relevant HLA.

V shed 3 bases and J shed 1 base, with 7 bases lying between them. The CDR3 totals 14 residues. TCRdb passed the reads through MiXCR, listing each CDR3 protein once. The sample has approximately 120,000 distinct CDR3 sequences, around 30% seen once. This clonotype was seen a handful of times. The antigen remains unidentified. The chain employs TRBV12-3 or TRBV12-4 and TRBJ1-3; D not certain. The TCR comes from a human donor in good health (CMV status not recorded). Some clones in this sample may be carry-over from other donors' samples. This specimen consisted of CD8+ T cells from cultured PBMCs, obtained from culture after CMV antigen stimulation. The CDR3 loop reads CASSFFDSGNTIYF. DNA of the CDR3: TGTGCCAGCAGTTTTTTCGATTCTGGAAACACCATATATTTT.